This passage covers 24 T cell receptor beta chains from one sample sequenced in a study of T cell repertoires in cytomegalovirus infection. TCRdb reanalysed the reads using MiXCR and keeps one entry per CDR3 protein. The sample lists 900,000 to 950,000 distinct CDR3 sequences; about a third were seen once. Antigens of these TCRs are unknown. The source was cultured CD8+ T cells from PBMCs, collected from culture after CMV antigen stimulation. These receptors all stem from a human donor in good health (CMV status not recorded). Some clones in this sample may be carry-over from other donors' samples.

This clonotype was found a few times. The chain joins TRBV6-6 to TRBJ2-7, with D perhaps matching TRBD1 (5 bases). CDR1 and CDR2 from the germline V gene are MNHNY and SVGAGI (reference sequence). V was clipped by 5 bases and J by 0 bases, with 11 bases between them. CDR3 size: 14 residues. The CDR3 nucleotides read TGTGCCAGCAGTGCCCAGGACACCTCCTACGAGCAGTACTTC. The encoded protein is CASSAQDTSYEQYF.

The V gene is TRBV7-9, the J gene TRBJ1-4; TRBD1 is a possible D gene (6 bases). Germline V lookup: CDR1 SEHNR, CDR2 FQNEAQ (reference sequence). The V and J ends lost 6 bases and 2 bases respectively, with 13 bases between them. The CDR3 length is 15 residues. CDR3 loop: CASRSMDSTNEKLFF. DNA for the CDR3: TGTGCCAGCAGATCAATGGACAGTACTAATGAAAAACTGTTTTTT.

This clonotype was counted many times. The CDR3 loop reads CASSFPTPALYEQYF. DNA for the CDR3: TGTGCCAGCAGTTTCCCCACCCCGGCCCTCTACGAGCAGTACTTC. The chain couples TRBV12-3 or TRBV12-4 to TRBJ2-7; D unclear. This CDR3 contains 15 residues. Trimming stripped 3 bases from V and 3 bases from J, with 15 bases between.

This clonotype was found a few times. This chain connects TRBV9 to TRBJ1-1; 7 nucleotides align to TRBD1. Germline-derived CDR1 and CDR2 are SGDLS and YYNGEE. The CDR3 has 13 amino acids. V was clipped by 2 bases and J by 4 bases; unmatched bases: 2. The CDR3 DNA is TGTGCCAGCAGCGTTCCAGGGGGCACTGAAGCTTTCTTT. Translated, it gives CASSVPGGTEAFF.

This chain joins TRBV12-3 or TRBV12-4 and TRBJ2-7; weak D call: TRBD1 (5 bases). V was cut by 1 base and J by 2 bases, with 9 bases left in between. This CDR3 is built from 14 residues. CDR3 region: CASSLGREPYEQYF. The CDR3 region has the DNA TGTGCCAGCAGTTTAGGCAGGGAACCCTACGAGCAGTACTTC.

This clonotype was seen more than once but under ten times. Compared with germline, one end of the junction differs, possibly owing to a read error. This chain uses TRBV7-7 with TRBJ2-2; 8 nucleotides match TRBD2. Germline V gene sequence: CDR1 SSHAT, CDR2 FNYEAQ (reference sequence). This CDR3 spans 16 amino acids. CDR3 bases: TGTGCTAGCAGCCTCGGAGCGGGGGTTAGGACCGGGGAGCTGTTTTTT. This encodes CASSLGAGVRTGELFF.

The chain employs TRBV20-1 and TRBJ2-1; TRBD2 aligns across 10 bases. This CDR3 contains 17 residues. CDR1 and CDR2 from the germline V gene are DFQATT and SNEGSKA (reference sequence). The V gene end was trimmed by 5 bases and the J gene end by 0 bases; junction bases not matched to a gene: 10. The DNA of the CDR3 is TGCAGTGCTCGACCATCTAGCGGGAGTAGCTCCTACAATGAGCAGTTCTTC. Amino acid sequence: CSARPSSGSSSYNEQFF.

A few counts support this clonotype. This rearrangement joins TRBV27 to TRBJ1-6; maybe TRBD1 (5 bases). V dropped 2 bases and J dropped 8 bases, with 16 bases sitting between them. CDR1 and CDR2 from the germline V gene are MNHEY and SMNVEV (reference sequence). CDR3 length: 16 residues. The CDR3 bases are TGTGCCAGCAGTTTAGACCAGGCCGGGGCCCATTCACCCCTCCACTTT. It specifies CASSLDQAGAHSPLHF.

This clonotype was observed at least ten times. The chain is built from TRBV7-6 and TRBJ2-1, with D possibly matching TRBD2 (5 bases). The CDR3 is 13 amino acids. Germline lookup yields CDR1 SGHVS and CDR2 FNYEAQ. V was clipped by 6 bases and J by 7 bases, with 13 bases between them. CDR3 sequence reads: CASSMDSPNEQFF. The CDR3 DNA reads TGTGCCAGCAGTATGGACTCTCCAAATGAGCAGTTCTTC.

The J gene is TRBJ1-1, the V gene TRBV5-1; a possible D gene is TRBD1 (6 bases). Germline V gives CDR1 SGHRS, CDR2 YFSETQ. V was clipped by 4 bases and J by 0 bases, with 13 bases between them. This CDR3 has 15 amino acids. For the CDR3, the DNA is TGCGCCAGCAGCAGGGGGGTGGTCATGAACACTGAAGCTTTCTTT. Translated: CASSRGVVMNTEAFF.

This clonotype showed up many times. The V and J genes are TRBV6-1 and TRBJ2-2; 8 positions match TRBD1. With V trimmed by 4 bases and J by 7 bases, 5 bases remained unmatched. Germline V gives CDR1 MNHNS, CDR2 SASEGT. The CDR3 covers 14 residues. CDR3 loop: CASSGRGPNGELFF. The CDR3 bases are TGTGCCAGCAGTGGCAGGGGGCCGAACGGGGAGCTGTTTTTT.

This clonotype was seen a handful of times. V gene TRBV27 combines with J gene TRBJ1-1; TRBD1 agrees at 7 bases. The germline V gene encodes CDR1 MNHEY and CDR2 SMNVEV (reference sequence). This CDR3 contains 13 residues. V was pared by 5 bases and J by 6 bases, with 6 bases of the junction left unmatched. In nucleotides, the CDR3 is TGTGCCAGCAGTCGACAGGGAATAGCTGAAGCTTTCTTT. Translated: CASSRQGIAEAFF.

The rearrangement joins TRBV5-5 to TRBJ2-1; D uncertain. V was pared by 0 bases and J by 5 bases, with 6 bases between. The CDR3 has 13 residues. CDR1 SGHKS and CDR2 YYEKEE come from the germline V gene (reference sequence). The CDR3 bases are TGTGCCAGCAGCTTGGTACTCCACAATGAGCAGTTCTTC. This translates into CASSLVLHNEQFF.

J is TRBJ2-3 and V is TRBV6-5, with 9 bases identical to TRBD2. Germline CDR1 and CDR2: MNHEY and SVGAGI. The J segment lost 4 bases and the V segment lost 0 bases, leaving 5 bases of the junction unmatched. This CDR3 comprises 16 residues. As DNA, the CDR3 is TGTGCCAGCAGTTACTCGAGGACTAGCGTGGCAGATACGCAGTATTTT. It codes for CASSYSRTSVADTQYF.

The chain has TRBV6-6 and TRBJ2-7; maybe TRBD1 (6 bases). CDR1 and CDR2 (germline): MNHNY, SVGAGI (reference sequence). The CDR3 loop spans 15 amino acids. V lost 5 bases, J lost 4 bases, and 18 bases lay in between. The CDR3 spells CASSTLIGTPYEQYV. The CDR3 DNA reads as TGTGCCAGCAGTACGCTGATCGGGACACCTTACGAGCAGTACGTC.

This clonotype was counted ten times or more. V is TRBV7-6 and J is TRBJ2-5; D is possibly TRBD1 (6 bases). The CDR3 runs to 14 residues. V lost 4 bases and J 4 bases, leaving 13 bases between the germline ends. Germline V gene sequence: CDR1 SGHVS, CDR2 FNYEAQ. In DNA, the CDR3 is TGTGCCAGCAGCTCCCGACAGGTCCGAGAGACCCAGTACTTC. Amino acids: CASSSRQVRETQYF. Full variable domain (rest looked up from reference TRBV7-6 and TRBJ2-5): GAGVSQSPRYKVTKRGQDVALRCDPISGHVSLYWYRQALGQGPEFLTYFNYEAQQDKSGLPNDRFSAERPEGSISTLTIQRTEQRDSAMYRCASSSRQVRETQYFGPGTRLLVL.

This chain uses TRBV14 with TRBJ2-1, with D maybe TRBD1 (5 bases). V shed 1 base and J shed 9 bases, with 19 bases lying between them. Germline V gives CDR1 SGHDN, CDR2 FVKESK. CDR3 length equals 16 residues. Here the CDR3 DNA reads TGTGCCAGCAGCCAAGTACCGATGCAGGGCAAGCCTGAGCAGTTCTTC. Protein sequence: CASSQVPMQGKPEQFF.

Points on this clonotype: One junction end disagrees with the germline gene, perhaps due to a read error. The CDR3 sequence is CASLNLRDRTTYAAF. In DNA, the CDR3 is TGTGCCAGTCTAAATCTCCGGGACAGGACCACCTACGCCGCCTTC. The V call is TRBV19, the J call TRBJ1-2; 8 nucleotides align to TRBD1. This CDR3 comprises 15 residues. The germline V gene encodes CDR1 LNHDA and CDR2 SQIVND (reference sequence).

This clonotype was seen only a few times. The chain recombines TRBV27 with TRBJ1-1; D might be TRBD1 (5 bases). The V gene lost 7 bases and the J gene lost 3 bases, with 15 bases spanning the gap. Germline V lookup: CDR1 MNHEY, CDR2 SMNVEV (reference sequence). CDR3 length equals 14 residues. The CDR3 DNA reads TGTGCCAGCACCTCTCTCGGGGACGACACTGAAGCTTTCTTT. It specifies CASTSLGDDTEAFF.

To note about this clonotype: Relative to the germline gene, one junction end is altered; a read error may explain this. The rearrangement joins TRBV4-1 to TRBJ1-5, with 7 bases identical to TRBD1. The length of the CDR3 is 18 residues. Germline loops: CDR1 MGHRA, CDR2 YSYEKL. CDR3 sequence: CASSYGTANYDSNQPQHF. The CDR3 DNA reads as TGTGCCAGCAGCTACGGGACAGCAAACTATGATAGCAATCAGCCCCAGCATTTT.

This sequence joins TRBV11-1 and TRBJ2-7, with 7 bases lining up with TRBD1. V was clipped by 6 bases and J by 5 bases; unmatched bases: 10. Per germline, CDR1 SGHAT and CDR2 FQDESV (reference sequence). The CDR3 runs to 14 residues. CDR3 nucleotides: TGTGCCAGCAGACCGCGCCCTACAGGGGACGAGCAGTACGTC. Translated: CASRPRPTGDEQYV.

The chain carries TRBV7-6 and TRBJ1-3, with D possibly matching TRBD1 (6 bases). V was clipped by 9 bases and J by 7 bases, with 25 bases between them. CDR1 SGHVS and CDR2 FNYEAQ come from the germline V gene. The CDR3 has 16 residues. As DNA, the CDR3 is TGTGCCAGGAGCCTAAATCGACAGGCTGGGGAGAACACCATATATTTT. It codes for CARSLNRQAGENTIYF.

This clonotype was counted at least ten times. The chain links TRBV27 to TRBJ1-1; D remains ambiguous. This CDR3 spans 14 amino acids. V was cut by 5 bases and J by 3 bases, with 13 bases left in between. The germline gives CDR1 MNHEY, CDR2 SMNVEV (reference sequence). CDR3 loop: CASSPSVDYTEAFF. The CDR3 nucleotides are TGTGCCAGCAGTCCCAGCGTTGACTACACTGAAGCTTTCTTT.

This clonotype was counted a few times. This chain links TRBV6-5 with TRBJ2-1, with TRBD1 as a possible D gene (5 bases). Looked up from germline, CDR1 is MNHEY and CDR2 is SVGAGI. The CDR3 contains 14 residues. V was pared by 2 bases and J by 6 bases, with 11 bases between. For the CDR3, the DNA is TGTGCCAGCAGTTACCGTGACAGCCGCAATGAGCAGTTCTTC. Encoded protein: CASSYRDSRNEQFF.